This T cell receptor (beta chain) was recorded in a study of blood T cell repertoires in COVID-19. In the original processing: Reference gene primer amplification in the assay estimated nucleated cell counts. Profiled with immunoSEQ multiplex PCR; TCRdb holds only in-frame clones, not every one. Clone size and V and J calls were adopted from that table, with D and trimming inferred from the DNA. The sample yields 400,000 or so clones, about 87% seen once. Trimming shortened V by 1 base and J by 8 bases, and 11 bases separated the two germline ends. The CDR3 is 14 residues long. Germline CDR1 and CDR2: KGHSH and LQKENI.

The V and J genes are TRBV18 and TRBJ2-2; D is uncertain. This clonotype was sampled from a man between 18 and 29 years old with COVID-19, enrolled during active disease. The material sequenced was peripheral blood. The CDR3 sequence: CASSPRAALGELFF. The CDR3 DNA follows: TGTGCCAGCTCACCACGGGCAGCACTTGGGGAGCTGTTTTTT. Full variable domain (outside the CDR3, taken from reference TRBV18 and TRBJ2-2): NAGVMQNPRHLVRRRGQEARLRCSPMKGHSHVYWYRQLPEEGLKFMVYLQKENIIDESGMPKERFSAEFPKEGPSILRIQQVVRGDSAAYFCASSPRAALGELFFGEGSRLTVL.